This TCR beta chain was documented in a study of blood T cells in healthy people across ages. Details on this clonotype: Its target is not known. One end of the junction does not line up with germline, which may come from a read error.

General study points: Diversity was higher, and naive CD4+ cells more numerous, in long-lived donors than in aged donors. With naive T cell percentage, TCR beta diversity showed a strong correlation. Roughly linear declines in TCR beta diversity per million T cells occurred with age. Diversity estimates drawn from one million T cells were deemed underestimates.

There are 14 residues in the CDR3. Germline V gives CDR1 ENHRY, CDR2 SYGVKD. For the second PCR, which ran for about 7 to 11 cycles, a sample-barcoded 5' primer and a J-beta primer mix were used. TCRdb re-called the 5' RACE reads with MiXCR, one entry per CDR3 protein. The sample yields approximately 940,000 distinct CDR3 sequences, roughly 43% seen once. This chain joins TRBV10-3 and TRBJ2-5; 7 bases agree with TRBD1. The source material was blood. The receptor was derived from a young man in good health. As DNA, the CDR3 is TGTGCCATCAGCGACGGGACAGACAAAGAGACCCTGTACTTC. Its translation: CAISDGTDKETLYF.